A selection of T cell receptor beta chains follows, all from one sample in a study of vaccination effects on CD4 cells after COVID-19. Their target antigens are unknown. Assay: immunoSEQ multiplex PCR; the TCRdb copy retains only in-frame clones and omits some. The sample has roughly 20,000 clones; 72% are singletons. The sample in question was CD4+ T cells from PBMCs cultured with HCoV-NL63 spike peptides, obtained after COVID-19 vaccination. These receptors were collected from a human donor who received a COVID-19 vaccine. Both conserved end residues are part of each CDR3. A D gene is named only where the DNA matches it firmly. Some rows have no size entry. The others give once, few or many, or a class for an expanded clone.

CDR3 DNA: TGTGCCAGCAGCAACTACGGTAGCTCCTACGAGCAGTACTTC; CDR3 protein: CASSNYGSSYEQYF; D gene: -; clone size: medium-sized; J gene: TRBJ2-7; V gene: TRBV7-2
CDR3 DNA: TGTGCCAGCAGCCTAACGTTTATGGAAGGCGGGGGCTACACCTTC; CDR3 protein: CASSLTFMEGGGYTF; D gene: -; clone size: -; J gene: TRBJ1-2; V gene: TRBV6-6
CDR3 DNA: TGTGCCAGCAGTGAAGAACTGAGGACCAACCAAGAGACCCAGTACTTC; CDR3 protein: CASSEELRTNQETQYF; D gene: -; clone size: -; J gene: TRBJ2-5; V gene: TRBV6-1
CDR3 DNA: TGTGCCAGCAGTGAAGTCGGCGAGCAGTACTTC; CDR3 protein: CASSEVGEQYF; D gene: -; clone size: -; J gene: TRBJ2-7; V gene: TRBV6-1
CDR3 DNA: TGTGCCAGCAGTTACGGCGGAGGCTCCTACAATGAGCAGTTCTTC; CDR3 protein: CASSYGGGSYNEQFF; D gene: -; clone size: -; J gene: TRBJ2-1; V gene: TRBV6-5
CDR3 DNA: TGTGCCAGCAGGGGAGACCGACAGGGAAACAATGAGCAGTTCTTC; CDR3 protein: CASRGDRQGNNEQFF; D gene: TRBD1; clone size: -; J gene: TRBJ2-1; V gene: TRBV2
CDR3 DNA: TGTGCCAGCAGCTTAGGCAGATGGAACACTGAAGCTTTCTTT; CDR3 protein: CASSLGRWNTEAFF; D gene: -; clone size: few; J gene: TRBJ1-1; V gene: TRBV7-8
CDR3 DNA: TGTGCCAGCAGTGCCGATGGGACAGGTAGCAATCAGCCCCAGCATTTT; CDR3 protein: CASSADGTGSNQPQHF; D gene: TRBD1; clone size: -; J gene: TRBJ1-5; V gene: TRBV6-1
CDR3 DNA: TGTGCCAGCAGCTTCCGGGACAGGAAGGAGGTTAACTATGGCTACACCTTC; CDR3 protein: CASSFRDRKEVNYGYTF; D gene: TRBD1; clone size: -; J gene: TRBJ1-2; V gene: TRBV7-9
CDR3 DNA: TGTGCCAGCTCATTCACGGGGGCGATGGACACTGAAGCTTTCTTT; CDR3 protein: CASSFTGAMDTEAFF; D gene: -; clone size: -; J gene: TRBJ1-1; V gene: TRBV18
CDR3 DNA: TGTGCCTGGAGTCGTCAGATCCAAGAGACCCAGTACTTC; CDR3 protein: CAWSRQIQETQYF; D gene: -; clone size: -; J gene: TRBJ2-5; V gene: TRBV30
CDR3 DNA: TGTGCCAGCAGTGAAGGGACCCTTAATGAAAAACTGTTTTTT; CDR3 protein: CASSEGTLNEKLFF; D gene: -; clone size: -; J gene: TRBJ1-4; V gene: TRBV6-1
CDR3 DNA: TGTGCCATCAGGGGAATGGCAACCTATGGCTACACCTTC; CDR3 protein: CAIRGMATYGYTF; D gene: -; clone size: -; J gene: TRBJ1-2; V gene: TRBV12-3/TRBV12-4